This TCR beta chain emerged from a study of T-cell reconstitution after alpha-beta-depleted transplantation in children. The study's findings and limits: After transplant, at about two months, alpha-beta T cells were reportedly derived from several hundred expanded graft clones.

Unique molecular identifiers were incorporated into the prepared TCRbeta library. TCRdb analysed the PCR reads with MiXCR anew, one entry per CDR3 protein. Here the sample spans 350,000 to 500,000 distinct CDR3 sequences, around 46% being singletons. The CDR3 covers 12 residues. Trimming removed 2 bases at V and 4 bases at J, with 3 bases between. Per the germline V gene, CDR1 is ENHRY and CDR2 is SYGVKD. This clonotype has a count of ten or more. No antigen is known for it. This specimen was PBMCs, taken before TCRalphabeta/CD19-depleted stem cell transplant. The TCR comes from a girl aged 2-10 years with aplastic anemia, due to receive a stem cell transplant. V is TRBV10-3 and J is TRBJ1-5; no firm D call. The CDR3 here is CAISEMNQPQHF. In DNA form, the CDR3 reads TGTGCCATCAGTGAGATGAATCAGCCCCAGCATTTT.